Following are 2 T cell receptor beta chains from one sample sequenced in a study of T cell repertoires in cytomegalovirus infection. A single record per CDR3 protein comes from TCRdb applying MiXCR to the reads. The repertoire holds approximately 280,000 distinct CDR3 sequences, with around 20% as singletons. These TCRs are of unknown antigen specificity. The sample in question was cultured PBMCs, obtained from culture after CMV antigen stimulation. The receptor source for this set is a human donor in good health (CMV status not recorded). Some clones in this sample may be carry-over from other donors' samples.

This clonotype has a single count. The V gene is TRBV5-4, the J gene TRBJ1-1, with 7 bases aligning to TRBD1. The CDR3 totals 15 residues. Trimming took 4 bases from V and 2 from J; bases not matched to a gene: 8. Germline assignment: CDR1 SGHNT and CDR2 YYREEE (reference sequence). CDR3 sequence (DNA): TGTGCCAGCAGCCAGTACAGGGGAAGTAACACTGAAGCTTTCTTT. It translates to CASSQYRGSNTEAFF. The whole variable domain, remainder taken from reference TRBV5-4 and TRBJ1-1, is ETGVTQSPTHLIKTRGQQVTLRCSSQSGHNTVSWYQQALGQGPQFIFQYYREEENGRGNFPPRFSGLQFPNYSSELNVNALELDDSALYLCASSQYRGSNTEAFFGQGTRLTVV.

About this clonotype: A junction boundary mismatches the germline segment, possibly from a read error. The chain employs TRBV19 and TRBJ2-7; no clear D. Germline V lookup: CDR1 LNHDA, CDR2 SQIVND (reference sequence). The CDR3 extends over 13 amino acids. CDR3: CASSTSIADEQCF. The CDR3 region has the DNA TGTGCCAGTAGTACAAGCATCGCGGACGAGCAGTGCTTC. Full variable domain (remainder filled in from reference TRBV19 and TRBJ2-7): DGGITQSPKYLFRKEGQNVTLSCEQNLNHDAMYWYRQDPGQGLRLIYYSQIVNDFQKGDIAEGYSVSREKKESFPLTVTSAQKNPTAFYLCASSTSIADEQCFGPGTRLTVT.